Below are 18 T cell receptor beta chains sequenced from a single sample in a study of T cells after yellow fever vaccination (dated by TCRdb to between 2017 and 2020). Reading the label with the study, this specimen's treatment or condition is: live attenuated yellow fever vaccine strain. Libraries were made using 5' RACE. TCRdb names Illumina NovaSeq 6000 as the instrument used. The public reads were reprocessed in TCRdb via fastp at Q25 and MiXCR, keeping in-frame beta chains. Identical CDR3 proteins give one entry, which carries the most common genes and DNA. This sample gives 300,000 or so distinct CDR3 sequences in total; 3.5% to 4.5% of them show up just once. The ten largest clones represent roughly 26% of the sample. The starting material was PBMCs, obtained 5 days after the yellow fever booster vaccination. These receptors were collected from a man between 18 and 29 years old who received the YFV17D yellow fever vaccine.

This clonotype has more than one count but fewer than ten. The chain links TRBV7-2 to TRBJ1-2; D is perhaps TRBD1 (5 bases). CDR3 length: 16 residues. Germline CDR1 reads SGHTA; CDR2 reads FQGNSA. Trimming removed 2 bases from V and 4 bases from J, with 17 bases in between. CDR3 in amino acids: CASSLRSRDFTYGYTF. CDR3 nucleotide sequence: TGTGCCAGCAGCTTAAGGTCCAGGGACTTTACCTATGGCTACACCTTC.

Ten or more counts support this clonotype. The chain joins TRBV10-3 to TRBJ2-3, with D perhaps TRBD1 (6 bases). Germline-derived CDR1 and CDR2 are ENHRY and SYGVKD. V lost 11 bases and J lost 1, with 13 bases in between. There are 13 residues in the CDR3. The CDR3 spells CAVRDTGTDTQYF. The DNA for the CDR3 is TGTGCCGTTAGGGACACAGGCACAGATACGCAGTATTTT.

This clonotype was recorded at least ten times. The gene calls are TRBV10-3 and TRBJ2-4, with 8 bases that match TRBD1. Germline V gene sequence: CDR1 ENHRY, CDR2 SYGVKD. The CDR3 covers 13 residues. V was pared by 11 bases and J by 7 bases, with 10 bases of the junction left unmatched. CDR3 residues: CASQTGEANIQYF. In DNA form, the CDR3 reads TGTGCCTCCCAGACAGGGGAGGCCAACATTCAGTACTTC.

This clonotype came up many times. The chain couples TRBV7-2 to TRBJ1-1, with D possibly TRBD1 on 5 matching bases. Germline V gene sequence: CDR1 SGHTA, CDR2 FQGNSA. Trimming cost V 2 bases and J 3 bases, with 7 bases left between them. The CDR3 runs to 13 residues. The CDR3: CASSLSRDTEAFF. CDR3 coding DNA: TGTGCCAGCAGCTTAAGCAGGGACACTGAAGCTTTCTTT.

This clonotype was seen only a few times. This chain joins TRBV7-9 and TRBJ2-7; 7 bases agree with TRBD2. The length of the CDR3 is 13 residues. Per the germline V gene, CDR1 is SEHNR and CDR2 is FQNEAQ (reference sequence). J gave up 5 bases and V 0 bases, and 1 base lay outside the gene matches. This CDR3 is CASSLAGRDEQYF. The CDR3 bases are TGTGCCAGCAGCTTAGCGGGGAGGGACGAGCAGTACTTC. The complete variable domain, with remaining parts taken from reference TRBV7-9 and TRBJ2-7, reads DTGVSQNPRHKITKRGQNVTFRCDPISEHNRLYWYRQTLGQGPEFLTYFQNEAQLEKSRLLSDRFSAERPKGSFSTLEIQRTEQGDSAMYLCASSLAGRDEQYFGPGTRLTVT.

The table lists this clonotype with many counts. The genes are TRBV20-1 and TRBJ2-3; 8 positions match TRBD1. From germline, CDR1 is DFQATT and CDR2 SNEGSKA (reference sequence). The V and J ends lost 0 bases and 4 bases, in that order; junction bases with no gene match: 9. The CDR3 runs 16 residues. The CDR3 is CSARDPRTGLADTQYF. The CDR3 DNA is TGCAGTGCTAGAGACCCCCGGACAGGGTTGGCAGATACGCAGTATTTT.

The chain has TRBV29-1 and TRBJ1-2; maybe TRBD1 (6 bases). Germline V gene lookup returns CDR1 SQVTM and CDR2 ANQGSEA. The CDR3 loop spans 14 amino acids. Trimming stripped 5 bases from V and 4 bases from J, with 17 bases between. CDR3 nucleotide sequence: TGCAGCGTTACCGTGGGGGGGCTGGGCTATGGCTACACCTTC. Translation gives CSVTVGGLGYGYTF.

The V gene is TRBV5-1, the J gene TRBJ2-5; unclear D gene. The V end was cut by 6 bases, the J end by 4 bases, with 10 bases between. The CDR3 consists of 12 residues. CDR1 and CDR2 from the germline V gene are SGHRS and YFSETQ. The CDR3 loop reads CASTDDGETQYF. CDR3 coding DNA: TGCGCCAGCACTGACGATGGAGAGACCCAGTACTTC. Full variable domain (outside the CDR3, taken from reference TRBV5-1 and TRBJ2-5): KAGVTQTPRYLIKTRGQQVTLSCSPISGHRSVSWYQQTPGQGLQFLFEYFSETQRNKGNFPGRFSGRQFSNSRSEMNVSTLELGDSALYLCASTDDGETQYFGPGTRLLVL.

This clonotype was seen only a few times. This rearrangement joins TRBV6-5 to TRBJ1-5, with 9 bases aligning to TRBD1. V dropped 5 bases and J dropped 7; count of bases not matched to a gene: 9. The CDR3 has 15 residues. Germline assignment: CDR1 MNHEY and CDR2 SVGAGI. Here the CDR3 reads CASSLGQGLGQPQHF. In DNA form, the CDR3 reads TGTGCCAGCAGTCTCGGACAGGGGCTAGGGCAGCCCCAGCATTTT.

V and J are TRBV9 and TRBJ1-2, with D perhaps matching TRBD1 (6 bases). Germline V CDR1 and CDR2: SGDLS, YYNGEE. V lost 3 bases and J 7 bases, leaving 13 bases between the germline ends. There are 13 residues in the CDR3. The CDR3 bases are TGTGCCAGCAGCGCCTACAGGGTTTTTGGCTACACCTTC. Its translation is CASSAYRVFGYTF.

This clonotype was found a few times. CDR3 DNA sequence: TGTGCCAGCAGTTACTCGGGGGAGCTAGCGGGGTACAATGAGCAGTTCTTC. Translation gives CASSYSGELAGYNEQFF. The gene calls are TRBV6-2 or TRBV6-3 and TRBJ2-1; 9 bases are shared with TRBD2. The CDR3 contains 17 residues. Germline V gene sequence: CDR1 MNHEY, CDR2 SVGEGT. V trimming: 0 bases; J trimming: 4 bases; junction bases outside the gene matches: 7.

This chain links TRBV12-3 or TRBV12-4 with TRBJ2-5; D ambiguous. This CDR3 is 14 amino acids long. Trimming removed 7 bases at V and 4 bases at J, with 16 bases between. In DNA form, the CDR3 reads TGTGCCAGCACTCGACCCTCGGACGGAGAGACCCAGTACTTC. The encoded protein is CASTRPSDGETQYF.

This clonotype came up a few times. V gene TRBV5-1 combines with J gene TRBJ2-2; D perhaps matches TRBD1 (6 bases). The CDR3 totals 15 residues. In germline, CDR1 is SGHRS, CDR2 YFSETQ. V was shortened by 4 bases and J by 5 bases, with 15 bases between the two germline ends. In DNA form, the CDR3 reads TGCGCCAGCAGCCAGGGGCCTGGGGGAACCGGGGAGCTGTTTTTT. As protein: CASSQGPGGTGELFF.

In its sample, this clonotype was seen many times. Because the CDR3 is missing its conserved closing phenylalanine or tryptophan, this is likely a read error. It is unclear where the CDR3 begins or ends on the DNA, so no DNA is shown, and the CDR3 is as TCRdb lists it. The V gene is TRBV12-3 or TRBV12-4, the J gene TRBJ1-1; the table assigns TRBD1, which was not confirmed against the DNA. Both ends counted, the CDR3 spans 11 residues. The CDR3 is CASSDRGDYSL.

The rearrangement links TRBV7-2 to TRBJ2-1, with TRBD2 as a possible D gene (6 bases). Looked up from germline, CDR1 is SGHTA and CDR2 is FQGNSA. This CDR3 comprises 14 residues. Trimming took 5 bases from V and 3 from J, leaving 11 bases between them. CDR3 loop: CASSPRLVYNEQFF. The CDR3 nucleotides are TGTGCCAGCAGCCCCCGACTAGTCTACAATGAGCAGTTCTTC.

J is TRBJ2-7 and V is TRBV7-9, with no clear D. The CDR3 has 12 amino acids. V dropped 1 base and J dropped 3 bases, with 4 bases sitting between them. Germline CDR1 SEHNR, CDR2 FQNEAQ (reference sequence). CDR3 in DNA: TGTGCCAGCAGCTTAGTCCTCTACGAGCAGTACTTC. Its translation is CASSLVLYEQYF.

This rearrangement joins TRBV20-1 to TRBJ2-3; 10 nucleotides match TRBD1. CDR3 size: 19 residues. Trimming cost V 4 bases and J 2 bases; bases outside gene matches: 18. The germline V gene has CDR1 DFQATT and CDR2 SNEGSKA (reference sequence). The CDR3 region has the DNA TGCAGTGCTACCGGGACAGGGGAACACATCACTTCCTTCACAGATACGCAGTATTTT. Translating it yields CSATGTGEHITSFTDTQYF.

The chain recombines TRBV7-2 with TRBJ2-7; no clear D. The CDR3 length is 14 residues. Germline-derived CDR1 and CDR2 are SGHTA and FQGNSA. Trimming pared 4 bases from V and 2 bases from J, leaving 12 bases between. This chain's CDR3 is CASSSAPGTYEQYV. The CDR3 bases are TGTGCCAGCAGCTCGGCCCCTGGGACCTACGAGCAGTACGTC.